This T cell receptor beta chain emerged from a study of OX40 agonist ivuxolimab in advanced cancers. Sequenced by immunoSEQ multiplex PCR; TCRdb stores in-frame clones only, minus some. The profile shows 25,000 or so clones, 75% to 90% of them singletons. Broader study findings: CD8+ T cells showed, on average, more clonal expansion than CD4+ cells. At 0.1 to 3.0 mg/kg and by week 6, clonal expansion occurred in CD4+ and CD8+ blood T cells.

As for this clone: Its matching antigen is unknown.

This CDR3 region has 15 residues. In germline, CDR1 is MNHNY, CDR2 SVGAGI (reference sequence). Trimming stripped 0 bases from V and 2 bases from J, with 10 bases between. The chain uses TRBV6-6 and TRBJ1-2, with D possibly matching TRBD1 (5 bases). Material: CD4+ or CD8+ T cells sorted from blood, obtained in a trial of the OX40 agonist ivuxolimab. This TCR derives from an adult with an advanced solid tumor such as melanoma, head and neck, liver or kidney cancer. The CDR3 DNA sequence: TGTGCCAGCAGTTACTCGACAGCTTTGAACTATGGCTACACCTTC. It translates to CASSYSTALNYGYTF.